This TCR beta chain was recovered during a study of response to subunit inactivated influenza vaccine. From the RT-PCR reads, TCRdb called clonotypes with MiXCR, one entry per CDR3 protein. The table has roughly 170,000 distinct CDR3 sequences, approximately 9.2% seen once. This clonotype was observed a few times. The material sequenced was non-naive T cells sorted from PBMCs, taken on the day of vaccination. This sequence originates from a man aged 50-59 years who received an inactivated influenza vaccine.

The CDR3 region is CASSGVEGGRIDTQYF. The CDR3 region has the DNA TGTGCCAGCAGTGGGGTGGAGGGGGGCCGGATAGATACGCAGTATTTT. The chain joins TRBV27 to TRBJ2-3; D may be TRBD1 or TRBD2 (6 bases each). Trimming pared 5 bases from V and 5 bases from J, leaving 20 bases between. This CDR3 region has 16 residues. CDR1 and CDR2 from the germline V gene are MNHEY and SMNVEV (reference sequence).